The 13 T cell receptor beta chains below come from one sample, sequenced in a study of post-analysis software for immune sequencing data. Study-wide results and limits: Comparison of patients with controls showed a handful of TRBV segments more frequent in patients, TRBV5-6, TRBV5-1 and TRBV20-1 among them.

Prepared TCR beta cDNA libraries contained unique molecular identifiers. MiXCR, applied by TCRdb to the PCR reads, yields one record per CDR3 protein. The data contain some 890,000 distinct CDR3 sequences, around 50% of them seen just once; the ten biggest clones take up 4.6%. Their antigens are not known. The sequencing sample was made of blood. All receptors come from a girl aged 10 to 17 with multiple sclerosis.

This chain joins TRBV6-5 and TRBJ2-5, with 8 positions matching TRBD2. With 6 bases clipped from V and 3 bases from J, the junction kept 9 bases outside the gene matches. Per germline, CDR1 MNHEY and CDR2 SVGAGI. The CDR3 loop spans 15 amino acids. The CDR3 spells CASRHTGTSKETQYF. CDR3 sequence (DNA): TGTGCCAGCAGACACACCGGGACTAGTAAAGAGACCCAGTACTTC.

This clonotype was seen a few times. The V and J genes are TRBV12-3 or TRBV12-4 and TRBJ1-2; D is unclear. Trimming took off 3 bases at V and 0 bases at J, with 8 bases between the two ends. The CDR3 totals 14 residues. The CDR3 bases are TGTGCCAGCAGTTTGTACGGTCCTAACTATGGCTACACCTTC. Amino acid sequence: CASSLYGPNYGYTF.

CDR3: CASSKARRTTVKNIQYF. DNA of the CDR3: TGTGCCAGCAGCAAAGCCCGCCGCACTACGGTCAAAAACATTCAGTACTTC. The chain carries TRBV21-1 and TRBJ2-4. TRBV21-1 is shown as a pseudogene. The CDR3 spans 17 residues.

In its sample, this clonotype was seen a few times. The V gene is TRBV12-3 or TRBV12-4, the J gene TRBJ1-5, with 8 bases that match TRBD1. Trimming took 6 bases from V and 8 from J; bases not matched to a gene: 9. The CDR3 spans 14 residues. CDR3 region: CASSPGQGVKPQHF. In DNA, the CDR3 is TGTGCCAGCAGCCCCGGACAGGGCGTAAAGCCCCAGCATTTT.

The V gene is TRBV9, the J gene TRBJ2-7; possibly TRBD2 for D (6 bases). Germline assignment: CDR1 SGDLS and CDR2 YYNGEE. Trimming removed 0 bases from V and 4 bases from J, with 14 bases in between. CDR3 size: 15 residues. The CDR3 nucleotides read TGTGCCAGCAGCGTAGCCCCGGGGGACTGGTACGAGCAGTACTTC. It yields the protein CASSVAPGDWYEQYF.

This chain links TRBV5-6 with TRBJ2-7; 7 nucleotides align to TRBD1. CDR1 and CDR2 from the germline V gene are SGHDT and YYEEEE. The CDR3 spans 14 residues. V lost 5 bases to trimming and J lost 1 base; unmatched junction nucleotides: 6. The CDR3 DNA sequence: TGTGCCAGCAGGTTGAACAGGGGTTCCTACGAGCAGTACTTC. This codes for CASRLNRGSYEQYF. Full variable domain (remainder filled in from reference TRBV5-6 and TRBJ2-7): DAGVTQSPTHLIKTRGQQVTLRCSPKSGHDTVSWYQQALGQGPQFIFQYYEEEERQRGNFPDRFSGHQFPNYSSELNVNALLLGDSALYLCASRLNRGSYEQYFGPGTRLTVT.

The chain links TRBV2 to TRBJ2-3; 7 nucleotides agree with TRBD2. There are 14 residues in the CDR3. CDR1 SNHLY and CDR2 FYNNEI come from the germline V gene. With V trimmed by 11 bases and J by 4 bases, 12 bases remained unmatched. The CDR3 sequence is CAGRTRSAADTQYF. The CDR3 DNA reads TGTGCCGGTAGGACTAGGTCCGCCGCAGATACGCAGTATTTT.

This clonotype turned up a few times. An end of the junction differs from the germline gene, which may be a read error. This sequence joins TRBV5-1 and TRBJ2-7; no reliable D call. The CDR3 is made up of 12 amino acids. Germline CDR1 is SGHRS and CDR2 is YFSETQ. In DNA form, the CDR3 reads TGTGCCAGCAGCTTAGCTCGGGACGAGCAGTACTTC. It codes for CASSLARDEQYF.

The rearrangement uses TRBV10-3 and TRBJ2-1; 9 nucleotides agree with TRBD1. This CDR3 spans 13 amino acids. Trimming removed 6 bases from V and 6 bases from J; junction bases left unmatched: 3. Per the germline V gene, CDR1 is ENHRY and CDR2 is SYGVKD. In DNA form, the CDR3 reads TGTGCCATCAGAGGGACAGGGAGCAATGAGCAGTTCTTC. Its protein is CAIRGTGSNEQFF.

This clonotype came up once. The V and J genes are TRBV4-1 and TRBJ2-3, with D possibly TRBD1 on 6 matching bases. The CDR3 runs 16 residues. Germline lookup yields CDR1 MGHRA and CDR2 YSYEKL. Trimming removed 2 bases at V and 0 bases at J, with 12 bases between. DNA for the CDR3: TGCGCCAGCAGCCAACAAGGGGGTGCTAGCACAGATACGCAGTATTTT. Residues: CASSQQGGASTDTQYF.

The rearrangement uses TRBV5-1 and TRBJ1-1, with 7 bases matching TRBD1. The ends lost 4 bases at V and 4 bases at J; junction bases unmatched: 7. Germline V gene sequence: CDR1 SGHRS, CDR2 YFSETQ. The CDR3 runs 14 residues. DNA for the CDR3: TGCGCCAGCAGCGCTTCACAGGGGAGCACTGAAGCTTTCTTT. Amino acids: CASSASQGSTEAFF.

This clonotype was recorded only once. The V gene is TRBV5-1, the J gene TRBJ1-2; D not certain. Germline CDR1 SGHRS, CDR2 YFSETQ. The CDR3 length is 15 residues. V was cut by 0 bases and J by 2 bases, with 11 bases left in between. The CDR3 protein is CASSLGESRNYGYTF. CDR3 nucleotides: TGCGCCAGCAGCTTGGGGGAAAGCAGGAACTATGGCTACACCTTC.

This clonotype was seen ten or more times. The rearrangement joins TRBV20-1 to TRBJ2-3, with 10 bases aligning to TRBD2. Germline trimming cut 2 bases from V and 2 bases from J; bases unmatched to any gene: 1. The germline CDR1 and CDR2 sequences are DFQATT and SNEGSKA (reference sequence). This CDR3 has 14 amino acids. The CDR3 coding sequence is TGCAGTGCTAGACTAGCGGGGGTCACAGATACGCAGTATTTT. Protein sequence: CSARLAGVTDTQYF.